These T cell receptor beta chains were read from a single sample in a study of shared clonotypes between healthy human individuals. Profiling relied on immunoSEQ multiplex PCR, and the TCRdb table lists in-frame clones only, not all of them. This table has around 1.9 million clones, approximately 94% appearing once. Sequencing input: naive CD8+ T cells from PBMCs. The receptors originated from a man between 18 and 35 years old in good health. Some clones in this sample may be carry-over from other donors' samples. The CDR3 runs from the conserved cysteine through the conserved F or W. D genes are given only for firm matches.

d_call	v_call	j_call	cdr3_nt	cdr3_aa
-	TRBV28	TRBJ1-2	TGTGCCAGCAGTTTAAGGCCCCCGGACCGCCGCTATGGCTACACCTTC	CASSLRPPDRRYGYTF
TRBD2	TRBV7-2	TRBJ2-7	TGTGCCAGCAGCTCGGGACTAGCGGGAACGTACGAGCAGTACTTC	CASSSGLAGTYEQYF
TRBD1	TRBV9	TRBJ2-2	TGTGCCAGCAGCGCATCAGGGGGCCGCGGCACCGGGGAGCTGTTTTTT	CASSASGGRGTGELFF
-	TRBV27	TRBJ2-7	TGTGCCAGCCGGGACCTAGCCTACGAGCAGTACTTC	CASRDLAYEQYF
-	TRBV9	TRBJ1-5	TGTGCCAGCAGCTCCGGGGGGAGCAATCAGCCCCAGCATTTT	CASSSGGSNQPQHF
TRBD1	TRBV7-9	TRBJ1-2	TGTGCCAGCAGCCTCCGACAGGGGGATGGCTACACCTTC	CASSLRQGDGYTF
-	TRBV7-7	TRBJ2-5	TGTGCCAGCAGGGGGGCCGATGGGACCCAGTACTTC	CASRGADGTQYF
-	TRBV30	TRBJ2-1	TGTGCCTGGAGCCCTCCAGGGACCTACAATGAGCAGTTCTTC	CAWSPPGTYNEQFF
-	TRBV2	TRBJ2-7	TGTGCCAGCGAGACGAAGCTCTACGAGCAGTACTTC	CASETKLYEQYF
-	TRBV7-6	TRBJ2-2	TGTGCCAGCAGCTTTCGAGACGGGCACACCGGGGAGCTGTTTTTT	CASSFRDGHTGELFF
-	TRBV7-9	TRBJ2-7	TGTGCCAGCAGCTTTGTGGGCAGGGAGGTACAGGACGAGCAGTACTTC	CASSFVGREVQDEQYF
-	TRBV16	TRBJ1-2	TGTGCCAGCGGCCCGACTCCAACAGGGTCCCTTGGCTACACCTTC	CASGPTPTGSLGYTF
TRBD1	TRBV6-5	TRBJ2-5	TGTGCCAGCAGTAAATCCGGGACAGGAGAGACCCAGTACTTC	CASSKSGTGETQYF